Following are 25 T cell receptor beta chains from one sample sequenced in a study of STAT5B mutations in CD4+ large granular lymphocyte leukemia. The data were produced by immunoSEQ multiplex PCR, yet TCRdb's version contains in-frame clones alone and is incomplete. The table has approximately 24,000 clones, 81% seen once. The sample taken for sequencing was CD4+ T cells from blood buffy coats. The source is a human donor in good health.

The gene calls are TRBV6-1 and TRBJ2-5; D gene uncertain. Deletions cut 1 base from V and 5 bases from J, with 14 bases between. Germline CDR1 and CDR2: MNHNS and SASEGT. The CDR3 loop spans 15 amino acids. The CDR3: CASSEVGQSVETQYF. Here the CDR3 DNA reads TGTGCCAGCAGTGAAGTGGGCCAAAGCGTCGAGACCCAGTACTTC.

The chain carries TRBV28 and TRBJ1-6, with D perhaps TRBD1 (6 bases). Germline CDR1 reads MDHEN; CDR2 reads SYDVKM. The CDR3 has 17 residues. Trimming removed 5 bases at V and 7 bases at J, with 21 bases between. CDR3 sequence reads: CASSPQGGGGRNSPLHF. As DNA, the CDR3 is TGTGCCAGCAGTCCACAGGGTGGGGGGGGCCGGAATTCACCCCTCCACTTT.

This clone occurred a few times. This sequence joins TRBV19 and TRBJ1-1; TRBD1 matches at 9 bases. V lost 7 bases, J lost 4 bases, and 4 bases stayed unmatched. The CDR3 consists of 13 residues. Germline V gene sequence: CDR1 LNHDA, CDR2 SQIVND (reference sequence). The CDR3 DNA is TGTGCCAGTAATGGACAGGGGCCCACTGAAGCTTTCTTT. Its translation: CASNGQGPTEAFF.

The rearrangement joins TRBV14 to TRBJ1-2, with D uncertain. Germline CDR1 reads SGHDN; CDR2 reads FVKESK. V shed 6 bases and J shed 4 bases, with 9 bases lying between them. The CDR3 is made up of 12 amino acids. The CDR3 nucleotides read TGTGCCAGCAGTCCGGTGGGCTATGGCTACACCTTC. Its protein is CASSPVGYGYTF. The full variable domain, completed using reference TRBV14 and TRBJ1-2, is EAGVTQFPSHSVIEKGQTVTLRCDPISGHDNLYWYRRVMGKEIKFLLHFVKESKQDESGMPNNRFLAERTGGTYSTLKVQPAELEDSGVYFCASSPVGYGYTFGSGTRLTVV.

V gene TRBV4-3 combines with J gene TRBJ1-2; no definite D call. Germline loops: CDR1 LGHNA, CDR2 YSLEER. The ends were cut back, 0 bases at V and 1 base at J, with 6 bases in the middle. The CDR3 loop spans 14 amino acids. The CDR3: CASSQDRGNYGYTF. As DNA, the CDR3 is TGCGCCAGCAGCCAAGACCGGGGTAACTATGGCTACACCTTC.

The V and J genes are TRBV7-9 and TRBJ1-6; D perhaps matches TRBD1 (6 bases). The length of the CDR3 is 12 residues. V shed 4 bases and J shed 8 bases, with 6 bases lying between them. CDR1 and CDR2 (germline): SEHNR, FQNEAQ (reference sequence). The CDR3 spells CASSSGDSPLHF. The CDR3 DNA follows: TGTGCCAGCAGCTCAGGGGATTCACCCCTCCACTTT.

The J gene is TRBJ1-5, the V gene TRBV19; no clear D. CDR3 size: 14 residues. The V and J ends lost 0 bases and 4 bases respectively, with 7 bases between them. Germline V gene sequence: CDR1 LNHDA, CDR2 SQIVND (reference sequence). The CDR3 loop is CASSIEERNQPQHF. CDR3 sequence (DNA): TGTGCCAGTAGTATAGAGGAACGGAATCAGCCCCAGCATTTT.

There are a few counts of this clone. DNA for the CDR3: TGCGCCAGCAGCCAATGGCGGTACGAAAAACTGTTTTTT. Protein product: CASSQWRYEKLFF. The chain joins TRBV4-1 to TRBJ1-4; D ambiguous. Trimming left V 2 bases short and J 8 bases short, with 9 bases between. The CDR3 is 13 amino acids. The germline CDR1 and CDR2 sequences are MGHRA and YSYEKL.

A single count supports this clone. V and J are TRBV6-1 and TRBJ1-5; unclear D gene. From germline, CDR1 is MNHNS and CDR2 SASEGT. There are 14 residues in the CDR3. Between the trimmed V and J ends, which lost 5 bases and 0 bases, there was a span of 8 bases. DNA of the CDR3: TGTGCCAGCAGTAGGCAGACTAGCAATCAGCCCCAGCATTTT. Its protein is CASSRQTSNQPQHF.

The CDR3 coding sequence is TGCGCCAGCAGCCAAGCGATCCTAGCGGGGGGGGAGACCCAGTACTTC. As protein: CASSQAILAGGETQYF. The chain joins TRBV4-1 to TRBJ2-5; 12 bases agree with TRBD2. The CDR3 is made up of 16 amino acids. The trim removed 1 base at V and 5 bases at J, leaving 5 bases unmatched. Germline V gene sequence: CDR1 MGHRA, CDR2 YSYEKL.

The V and J genes are TRBV7-9 and TRBJ2-5, with TRBD2 matching 8 bases. V lost 5 bases to trimming and J lost 4 bases; unmatched junction nucleotides: 15. Looked up from germline, CDR1 is SEHNR and CDR2 is FQNEAQ (reference sequence). The CDR3 contains 17 residues. The DNA of the CDR3 is TGTGCCAGCAGCCCGAGGGTCCGGACGGGAGGGTCAGAGACCCAGTACTTC. It specifies CASSPRVRTGGSETQYF.

The chain employs TRBV5-4 and TRBJ1-6; TRBD1 agrees at 7 bases. The J segment lost 5 bases and the V segment lost 5 bases, leaving 7 bases of the junction unmatched. The germline CDR1 and CDR2 sequences are SGHNT and YYREEE (reference sequence). The CDR3 covers 15 residues. CDR3 in amino acids: CASSSAGQNNSPLHF. DNA for the CDR3: TGTGCCAGCAGTTCTGCGGGACAGAATAATTCACCCCTCCACTTT. The entire variable domain, with the rest obtained from reference TRBV5-4 and TRBJ1-6, is as follows: ETGVTQSPTHLIKTRGQQVTLRCSSQSGHNTVSWYQQALGQGPQFIFQYYREEENGRGNFPPRFSGLQFPNYSSELNVNALELDDSALYLCASSSAGQNNSPLHFGNGTRLTVT.

The chain has TRBV6-1 and TRBJ1-5, with a tentative D call TRBD1 (6 bases). CDR3 size: 19 residues. V lost 4 bases to trimming and J lost 1 base, with 23 bases between them. CDR1 is MNHNS and CDR2 is SASEGT in the germline V gene. This chain's CDR3 is CASSGSRGGALVSNQPQHF. DNA of the CDR3: TGTGCCAGCAGTGGCTCCCGTGGGGGGGCTTTAGTAAGCAATCAGCCCCAGCATTTT.

This sequence joins TRBV13 and TRBJ2-5; tentative D call: TRBD1 (7 bases). Germline values: CDR1 PRHDT, CDR2 FYEKMQ (reference sequence). The CDR3 has 16 residues. The V gene lost 4 bases and the J gene lost 5 bases, with 20 bases spanning the gap. The DNA of the CDR3 is TGTGCCAGCAGCTCCCGGACAGGACATGGGGGGGAGACCCAGTACTTC. This translates into CASSSRTGHGGETQYF.

This chain joins TRBV2 and TRBJ2-7; TRBD2 agrees at 11 bases. This CDR3 is 14 amino acids long. Germline V gives CDR1 SNHLY, CDR2 FYNNEI. After removal of 6 bases from V and 6 bases from J, the junction contained 7 bases not matched to a gene. CDR3 protein: CASSELAGVLEQYF. The CDR3 coding sequence is TGTGCCAGCAGCGAACTAGCGGGAGTCCTCGAGCAGTACTTC.

This clone was counted a single time. The V gene is TRBV28, the J gene TRBJ2-1, with D possibly matching TRBD2 (6 bases). The V and J ends lost 2 bases and 5 bases respectively, with 19 bases between them. CDR1 is MDHEN, CDR2 SYDVKM, per germline. CDR3 size: 17 residues. The CDR3 coding sequence is TGTGCCAGCAGTTTAAATTCGGGGGTCGGGCTTAACAATGAGCAGTTCTTC. Residues: CASSLNSGVGLNNEQFF.

The chain couples TRBV6-4 to TRBJ1-6; D not certain. In germline, CDR1 is MRHNA, CDR2 SNTAGT. There are 13 residues in the CDR3. V dropped 2 bases and J dropped 5 bases, with 4 bases sitting between them. CDR3: CASSDKDNSPLHF. The CDR3 DNA follows: TGTGCCAGCAGTGACAAGGATAATTCACCCCTCCACTTT.

The chain uses TRBV6-4 and TRBJ2-7; the match to TRBD1 covers 7 bases. Unmatched junction bases numbered 8, after V lost 7 bases and J lost 2 bases. From germline, CDR1 is MRHNA and CDR2 SNTAGT. This CDR3 region has 14 residues. The CDR3 DNA sequence: TGTGCCAGCACAGTGGACAGGCGACCCTACGAGCAGTACGTC. Protein sequence: CASTVDRRPYEQYV.

The chain carries TRBV18 and TRBJ1-2, with D possibly TRBD1 on 6 matching bases. The V end lost 3 bases, the J end lost 8 bases, and 19 bases lay between the germline ends. Germline CDR1 KGHSH, CDR2 LQKENI. The CDR3 spans 15 residues. The CDR3 nucleotides read TGTGCCAGCTCACCTCAAAGACCACAGGGCCTCGGCTACACCTTC. Translation: CASSPQRPQGLGYTF.

The CDR3 DNA reads as TGTGCCAGCAGTCCCGGGACCATCGAAAACATTCAGTACTTC. The encoded protein is CASSPGTIENIQYF. The genes are TRBV6-1 and TRBJ2-4, with D perhaps assigned TRBD1 or TRBD2 (5 bases each). V was clipped by 5 bases and J by 5 bases, with 13 bases between them. This CDR3 is 14 amino acids long. CDR1 and CDR2 from the germline V gene are MNHNS and SASEGT.

This chain joins TRBV7-2 and TRBJ1-1; D is undetermined. Between the trimmed V and J ends, which lost 5 bases and 0 bases, there was a span of 7 bases. CDR1 is SGHTA and CDR2 is FQGNSA in the germline V gene. The CDR3 is 13 residues long. CDR3: CASSPFMNTEAFF. The DNA for the CDR3 is TGTGCCAGCAGCCCCTTCATGAACACTGAAGCTTTCTTT.

J is TRBJ2-1 and V is TRBV7-9; D unclear. With 3 bases removed from V and 7 bases from J, the gap between germline ends came to 10 bases. CDR3 length: 13 residues. The germline V gene has CDR1 SEHNR and CDR2 FQNEAQ (reference sequence). Written as DNA, the CDR3 is TGTGCCAGCAGCTTTATCGGGTCTAATGAGCAGTTCTTC. It is translated as CASSFIGSNEQFF.

The rearrangement joins TRBV5-6 to TRBJ2-3, with unresolved D. V lost 3 bases and J lost 4, with 9 bases in between. The CDR3 sequence is 13 residues long. The germline gives CDR1 SGHDT, CDR2 YYEEEE. CDR3 sequence: CASSSASPDTQYF. CDR3 sequence (DNA): TGTGCCAGCAGCTCAGCATCCCCAGATACGCAGTATTTT.

The rearrangement joins TRBV18 to TRBJ2-5; TRBD1 aligns across 7 bases. J was trimmed by 3 bases and V by 5 bases; bases with no gene match: 3. The germline V gene has CDR1 KGHSH and CDR2 LQKENI. This CDR3 region has 13 residues. CDR3: CASSSGQKETQYF. The CDR3 DNA reads as TGTGCCAGCTCATCGGGACAGAAAGAGACCCAGTACTTC.

The chain combines TRBV5-4 with TRBJ2-2, with D perhaps being TRBD1 or TRBD2 (5 bases each). The CDR3 runs 16 residues. The germline CDR1 and CDR2 sequences are SGHNT and YYREEE (reference sequence). V gave up 0 bases and J gave up 6 bases, with 15 bases separating them. The CDR3: CASSLAVRVGAGELFF. The CDR3, as DNA: TGTGCCAGCAGCTTGGCTGTCAGGGTGGGAGCCGGGGAGCTGTTTTTT.